The clone carrying this T cell receptor beta chain was counted a single time. Only in-frame clones appear in the TCRdb table, and some are missing; sequencing was by immunoSEQ multiplex PCR. The sample consists of about 100,000 clones, 65% to 90% of them appearing once. Germline loops: CDR1 WSHSY, CDR2 SAAADI. This CDR3 comprises 13 residues. V was clipped by 4 bases and J by 2 bases, with 9 bases between them. This sample is part of a study of T cell responses to AZD1222 COVID-19 vaccine. The clonotype was recovered from an adult in good health. V usage is TRBV10-2 and J usage is TRBJ2-7; no clear D. Specimen: peripheral blood, collected on day 0 of AZD1222 vaccination. In DNA form, the CDR3 reads TGCGCCAGCAGTGCGCTAAATACCTACGAGCAGTACTTC. The encoded protein is CASSALNTYEQYF.